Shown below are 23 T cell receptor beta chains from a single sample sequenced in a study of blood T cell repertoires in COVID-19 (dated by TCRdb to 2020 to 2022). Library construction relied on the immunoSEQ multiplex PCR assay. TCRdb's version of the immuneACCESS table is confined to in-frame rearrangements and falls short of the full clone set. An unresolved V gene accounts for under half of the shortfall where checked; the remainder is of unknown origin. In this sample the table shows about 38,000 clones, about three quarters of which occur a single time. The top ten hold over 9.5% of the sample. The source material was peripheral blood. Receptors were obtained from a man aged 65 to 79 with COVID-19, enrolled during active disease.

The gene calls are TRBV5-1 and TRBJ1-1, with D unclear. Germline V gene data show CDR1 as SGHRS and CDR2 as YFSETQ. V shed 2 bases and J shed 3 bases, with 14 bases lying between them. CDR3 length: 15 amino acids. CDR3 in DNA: TGCGCCAGCAGCTTTAATAGCCCCTGGGACACTGAAGCTTTCTTT. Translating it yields CASSFNSPWDTEAFF.

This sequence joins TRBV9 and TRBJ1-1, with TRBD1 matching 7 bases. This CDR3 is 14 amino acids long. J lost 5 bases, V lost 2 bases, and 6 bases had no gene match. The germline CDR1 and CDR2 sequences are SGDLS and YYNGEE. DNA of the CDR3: TGTGCCAGCAGCGTGAACAGGGGTGGGACTGAAGCTTTCTTT. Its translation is CASSVNRGGTEAFF.

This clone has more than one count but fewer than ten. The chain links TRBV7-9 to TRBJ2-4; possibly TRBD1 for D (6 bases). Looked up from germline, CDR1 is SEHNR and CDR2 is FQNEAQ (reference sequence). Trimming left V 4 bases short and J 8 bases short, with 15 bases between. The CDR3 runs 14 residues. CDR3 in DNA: TGTGCCAGCAGCTCAAACAGGGAAGGGGACATTCAGTACTTC. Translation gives CASSSNREGDIQYF. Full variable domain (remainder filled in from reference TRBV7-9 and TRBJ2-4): DTGVSQNPRHKITKRGQNVTFRCDPISEHNRLYWYRQTLGQGPEFLTYFQNEAQLEKSRLLSDRFSAERPKGSFSTLEIQRTEQGDSAMYLCASSSNREGDIQYFGAGTRLSVL.

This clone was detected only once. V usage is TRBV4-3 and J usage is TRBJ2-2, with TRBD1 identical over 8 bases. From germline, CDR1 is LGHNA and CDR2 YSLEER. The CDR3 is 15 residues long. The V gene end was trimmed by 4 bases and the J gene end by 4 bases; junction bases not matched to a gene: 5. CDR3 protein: CASSPRTGSTGELFF. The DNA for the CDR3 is TGCGCCAGCAGCCCCCGGACAGGGAGCACCGGGGAGCTGTTTTTT.

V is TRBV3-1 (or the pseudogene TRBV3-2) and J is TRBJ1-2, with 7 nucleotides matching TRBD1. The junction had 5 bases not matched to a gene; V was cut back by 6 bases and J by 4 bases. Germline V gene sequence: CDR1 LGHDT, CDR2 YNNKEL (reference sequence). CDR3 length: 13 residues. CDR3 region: CASSPGTAYGYTF. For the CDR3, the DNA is TGTGCCAGCAGTCCAGGGACAGCCTATGGCTACACCTTC.

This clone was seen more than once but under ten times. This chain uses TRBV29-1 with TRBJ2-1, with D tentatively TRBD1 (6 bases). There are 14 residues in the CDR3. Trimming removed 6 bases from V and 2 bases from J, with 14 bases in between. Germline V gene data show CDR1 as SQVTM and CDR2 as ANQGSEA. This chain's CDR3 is CSVPDSLTYNEQFF. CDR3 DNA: TGCAGCGTCCCGGACAGCCTAACCTACAATGAGCAGTTCTTC.

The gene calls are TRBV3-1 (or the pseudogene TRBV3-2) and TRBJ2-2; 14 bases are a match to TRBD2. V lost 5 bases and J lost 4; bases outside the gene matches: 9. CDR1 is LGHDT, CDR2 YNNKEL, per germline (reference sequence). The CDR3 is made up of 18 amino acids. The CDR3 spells CASSEGLAGGGGTGELFF. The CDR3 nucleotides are TGTGCCAGCAGCGAAGGACTAGCGGGAGGAGGCGGCACCGGGGAGCTGTTTTTT.

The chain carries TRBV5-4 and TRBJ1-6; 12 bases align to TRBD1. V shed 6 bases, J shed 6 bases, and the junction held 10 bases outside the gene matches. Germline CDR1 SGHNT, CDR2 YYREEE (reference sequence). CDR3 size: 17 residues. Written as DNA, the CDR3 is TGTGCCAGCACCCCAGGGACAGGGGGCGCGTTTAATTCACCCCTCCACTTT. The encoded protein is CASTPGTGGAFNSPLHF.

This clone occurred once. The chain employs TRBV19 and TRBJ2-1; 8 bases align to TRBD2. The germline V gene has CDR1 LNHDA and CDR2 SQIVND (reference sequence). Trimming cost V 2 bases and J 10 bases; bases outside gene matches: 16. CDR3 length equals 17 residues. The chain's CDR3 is CASSISHLGGGSLEQFF. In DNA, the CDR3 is TGTGCCAGTAGTATATCCCATCTCGGGGGGGGATCATTAGAGCAGTTCTTC.

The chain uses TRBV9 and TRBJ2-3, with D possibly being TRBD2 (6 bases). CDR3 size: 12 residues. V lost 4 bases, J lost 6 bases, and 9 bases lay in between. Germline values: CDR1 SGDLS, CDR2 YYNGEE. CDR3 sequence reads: CASSLRGDTQYF. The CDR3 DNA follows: TGTGCCAGCAGCCTCCGGGGGGATACGCAGTATTTT.

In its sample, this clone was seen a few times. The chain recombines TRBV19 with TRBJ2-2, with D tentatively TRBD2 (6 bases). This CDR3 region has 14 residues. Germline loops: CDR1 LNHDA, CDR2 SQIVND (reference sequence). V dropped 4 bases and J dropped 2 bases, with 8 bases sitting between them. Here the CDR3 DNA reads TGTGCCAGTAGTAGGAGGGAAAACACCGGGGAGCTGTTTTTT. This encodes CASSRRENTGELFF.

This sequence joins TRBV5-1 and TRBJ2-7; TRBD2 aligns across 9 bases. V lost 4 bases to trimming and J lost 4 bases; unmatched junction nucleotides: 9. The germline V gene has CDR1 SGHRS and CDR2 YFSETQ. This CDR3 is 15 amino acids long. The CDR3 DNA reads TGCGCCAGCAGCGCCCCGGGGACTAGCTTGTACGAGCAGTACTTC. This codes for CASSAPGTSLYEQYF. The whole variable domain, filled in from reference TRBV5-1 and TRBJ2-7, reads KAGVTQTPRYLIKTRGQQVTLSCSPISGHRSVSWYQQTPGQGLQFLFEYFSETQRNKGNFPGRFSGRQFSNSRSEMNVSTLELGDSALYLCASSAPGTSLYEQYFGPGTRLTVT.

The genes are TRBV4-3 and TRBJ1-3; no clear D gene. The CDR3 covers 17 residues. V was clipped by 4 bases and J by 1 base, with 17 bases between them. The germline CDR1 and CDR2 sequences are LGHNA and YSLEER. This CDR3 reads CASSPRLTPGSGNTIYF. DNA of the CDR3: TGCGCCAGCAGCCCCCGCCTGACGCCGGGGTCTGGAAACACCATATATTTT.

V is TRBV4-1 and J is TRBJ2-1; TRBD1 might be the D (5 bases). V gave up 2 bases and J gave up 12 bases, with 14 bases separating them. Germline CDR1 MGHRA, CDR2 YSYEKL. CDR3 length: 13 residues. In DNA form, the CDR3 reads TGCGCCAGCAGCCAACTTACCCGGCAGGGGCAGTTCTTC. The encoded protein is CASSQLTRQGQFF.

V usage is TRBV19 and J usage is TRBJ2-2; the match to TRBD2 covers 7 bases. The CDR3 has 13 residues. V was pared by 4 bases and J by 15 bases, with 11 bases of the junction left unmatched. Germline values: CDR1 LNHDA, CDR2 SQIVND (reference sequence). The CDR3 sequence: CASSTGKGTTVFF. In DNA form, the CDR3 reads TGTGCCAGTAGTACCGGAAAAGGGACTACGGTGTTTTTT.

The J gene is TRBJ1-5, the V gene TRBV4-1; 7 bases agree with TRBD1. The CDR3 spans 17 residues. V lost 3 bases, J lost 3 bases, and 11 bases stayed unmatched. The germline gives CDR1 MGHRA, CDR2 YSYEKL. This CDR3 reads CASSQRGLGQNNQPQHF. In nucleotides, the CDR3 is TGCGCCAGCAGCCAGAGGGGCTTGGGACAGAACAATCAGCCCCAGCATTTT.

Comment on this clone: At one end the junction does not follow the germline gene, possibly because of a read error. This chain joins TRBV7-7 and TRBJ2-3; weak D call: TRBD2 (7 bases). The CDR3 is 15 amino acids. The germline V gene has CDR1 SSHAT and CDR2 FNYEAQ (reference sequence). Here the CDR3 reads CASSLGGGTTDTQYF. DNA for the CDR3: TGTGCTAGCAGCTTAGGGGGGGGGACCACAGATACGCAGTATTTT.

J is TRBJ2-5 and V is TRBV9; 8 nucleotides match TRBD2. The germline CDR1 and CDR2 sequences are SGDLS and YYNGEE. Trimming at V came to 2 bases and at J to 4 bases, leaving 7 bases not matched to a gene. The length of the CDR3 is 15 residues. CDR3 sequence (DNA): TGTGCCAGCAGCGTTTTCCGGGGGGGTTTAGAGACCCAGTACTTC. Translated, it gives CASSVFRGGLETQYF.

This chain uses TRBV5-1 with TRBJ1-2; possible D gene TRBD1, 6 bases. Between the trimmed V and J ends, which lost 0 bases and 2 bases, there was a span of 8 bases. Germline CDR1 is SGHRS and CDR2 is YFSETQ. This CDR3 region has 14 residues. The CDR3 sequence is CASSLATGNYGYTF. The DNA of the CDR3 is TGCGCCAGCAGCTTGGCGACAGGCAACTATGGCTACACCTTC.

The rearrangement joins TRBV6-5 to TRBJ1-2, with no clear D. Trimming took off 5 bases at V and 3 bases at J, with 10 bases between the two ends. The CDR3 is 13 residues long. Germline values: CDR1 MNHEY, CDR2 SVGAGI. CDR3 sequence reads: CASSLLVDYGYTF. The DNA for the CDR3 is TGTGCCAGCAGTCTATTAGTGGACTATGGCTACACCTTC.

CDR3 sequence: CASSPSGTSFNEQFF. Written as DNA, the CDR3 is TGTGCCAGCAGCCCATCCGGGACTAGCTTCAATGAGCAGTTCTTC. The gene calls are TRBV7-6 and TRBJ2-1; 9 bases match TRBD2. CDR1 and CDR2 (germline): SGHVS, FNYEAQ. The CDR3 consists of 15 residues. The V segment lost 5 bases and the J segment 6 bases; nucleotides outside the gene matches: 8.

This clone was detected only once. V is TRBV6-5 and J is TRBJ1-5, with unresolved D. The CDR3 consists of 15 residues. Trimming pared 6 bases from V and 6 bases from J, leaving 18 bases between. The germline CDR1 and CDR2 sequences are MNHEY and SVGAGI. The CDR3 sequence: CASSPRSILSQPQHF. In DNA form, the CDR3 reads TGTGCCAGCAGCCCCCGGTCTATACTGAGTCAGCCCCAGCATTTT.

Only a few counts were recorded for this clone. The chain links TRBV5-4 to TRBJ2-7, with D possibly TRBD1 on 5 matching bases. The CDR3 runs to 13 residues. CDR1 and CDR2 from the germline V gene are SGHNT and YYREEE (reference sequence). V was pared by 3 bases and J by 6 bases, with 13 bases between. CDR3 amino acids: CASSSPGRGEQYF. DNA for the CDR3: TGTGCCAGCAGCTCCCCCGGTAGGGGCGAGCAGTACTTC.